Listed below are T cell receptor beta chains from one sample, sequenced in a study of blood T cell repertoires in COVID-19. The repertoire was sequenced with immunoSEQ multiplex PCR; TCRdb's copy has only in-frame clones and lacks some. This table holds some 300,000 clones, 90% found once. The specimen sequenced was PBMCs or T cells enriched from blood (not recorded which). The source of these receptors is a woman between 18 and 30 years old with acute COVID-19. The CDR3 runs from the conserved cysteine through the conserved F or W. Each record gives: clone size, V gene, D gene, J gene, CDR3 DNA, CDR3 protein. A D gene is named only where the DNA matches it firmly. Expanded clones get a size class; other rows say once, few or many, or leave the size out.

once	TRBV11-2	TRBD2	TRBJ2-7	TGTGCCAGCAGCTTGGGACGGACTAGCGGCGAGGGCTACGAGCAGTACTTC	CASSLGRTSGEGYEQYF
NA	TRBV29-1	NA	TRBJ1-1	TGCAGCGTGGAATCAGGGAAGGAAGCTTTCTTT	CSVESGKEAFF
few	TRBV27	TRBD1	TRBJ1-4	TGTGCCAGCAGTCCCCAGGGGGCAAGGACTAATGAAAAACTGTTTTTT	CASSPQGARTNEKLFF
NA	TRBV29-1	NA	TRBJ2-7	TGCAGCGTGGGATACTACGGGGTGGATAAGTACGAGCAGTACTTC	CSVGYYGVDKYEQYF
NA	TRBV3-1/TRBV3-2	NA	TRBJ1-2	TGTGCCAGCAGCCACCGGGACACAGACTATGGCTACACCTTC	CASSHRDTDYGYTF
NA	TRBV4-1	NA	TRBJ1-5	TGCGCCAGCAGCCAAGATAGAACCCACTTGAGCCAGCCCCAGCATTTT	CASSQDRTHLSQPQHF
NA	TRBV7-2	NA	TRBJ1-3	TGTGCCAGCAGCTCATCTATGGTGTCTGAGGGAAACACCATATATTTT	CASSSSMVSEGNTIYF
once	TRBV5-1	NA	TRBJ2-2	TGCGCCAGCAGCTTCGGCGAGGTGGACGGGGAGCTGTTTTTT	CASSFGEVDGELFF
NA	TRBV9	NA	TRBJ2-7	TGTGCCAGCAGCGTAGCGGACAGATGGGTCTACGAGCAGTACTTC	CASSVADRWVYEQYF
NA	TRBV19	TRBD2	TRBJ2-2	TGTGCCAGCAAGAGGACTAGCGGGACGAACACCGGGGAGCTGTTTTTT	CASKRTSGTNTGELFF
NA	TRBV5-8	TRBD1	TRBJ2-1	TGTGCCAGCAGCTCACGGGACAGGGGCAATGAGCAGTTCTTC	CASSSRDRGNEQFF
many	TRBV12-3/TRBV12-4	NA	TRBJ1-1	TGTGCCAGCAGACGGGGGTGGAACACTGAAGCTTTCTTT	CASRRGWNTEAFF
NA	TRBV24-1	NA	TRBJ2-5	TGTGCCACCAGTGATCCGGTCGAGACCCAGTACTTC	CATSDPVETQYF
NA	TRBV9	NA	TRBJ1-1	TGTGCCAGCAGCGTAGGTTCATCCGGGACACCTGAAGAAGCTTTCTTT	CASSVGSSGTPEEAFF
NA	TRBV19	TRBD2	TRBJ2-1	TGTGCCAGTAGTAGACTAGCGGGAGAAAGGAATGAGCAGTTCTTC	CASSRLAGERNEQFF
NA	TRBV4-1	NA	TRBJ2-1	TGCGCCAGCAGCCAAGCTACCTACAATGAGCAGTTCTTC	CASSQATYNEQFF
NA	TRBV25-1	NA	TRBJ1-5	TGTGCCAGCATGCTGGGAGACGGAAGCAATCAGCCCCAGCATTTT	CASMLGDGSNQPQHF
NA	TRBV7-9	NA	TRBJ1-2	TGTGCCAGCAGCTTCCTCCAGGGGAACTATGGCTACACCTTC	CASSFLQGNYGYTF
once	TRBV2	TRBD1	TRBJ1-2	TGTGCCAGCAGACGACAGGGGTCCTCTAACTATGGCTACACCTTC	CASRRQGSSNYGYTF
NA	TRBV19	TRBD1	TRBJ1-5	TGTGCCAGTAGTATAGGGGACAGGGCGAGGAATCAGCCCCAGCATTTT	CASSIGDRARNQPQHF
NA	TRBV9	NA	TRBJ1-2	TGTGCCAGCAGCGAAGGGACCGGGAGCTATGGCTACACCTTC	CASSEGTGSYGYTF
NA	TRBV3-1/TRBV3-2	NA	TRBJ1-5	TGTGCCAGCAGCACGAGCGACTCAGGGGTTGTAATGCCCCAGCATTTT	CASSTSDSGVVMPQHF
NA	TRBV9	TRBD2	TRBJ2-5	TGTGCCAGCAACGTTCGCGGAGAGCGGGAGGTTGGAGAGACCCAGTACTTC	CASNVRGEREVGETQYF
NA	TRBV15	NA	TRBJ2-2	TGTGCCACCAGGTACGGCGGCACCGGGGAGCTGTTTTTT	CATRYGGTGELFF
NA	TRBV28	TRBD2	TRBJ2-1	TGTGCCAGCAGTTCGTATAAACTAGCGCCTGAGCAGTTCTTC	CASSSYKLAPEQFF
NA	TRBV5-1	NA	TRBJ2-5	TGCGCCAGCAGCTGGAGGGACAGTCAAGAGACCCAGTACTTC	CASSWRDSQETQYF
NA	TRBV5-1	NA	TRBJ1-1	TGCGCCAGCAGCCGTGGGGGAGGCGCTGAAGCTTTCTTT	CASSRGGGAEAFF
NA	TRBV30	TRBD1	TRBJ1-6	TGTGCCTGGAGCCTCGGGACAGCTAATTCACCCCTCCACTTT	CAWSLGTANSPLHF